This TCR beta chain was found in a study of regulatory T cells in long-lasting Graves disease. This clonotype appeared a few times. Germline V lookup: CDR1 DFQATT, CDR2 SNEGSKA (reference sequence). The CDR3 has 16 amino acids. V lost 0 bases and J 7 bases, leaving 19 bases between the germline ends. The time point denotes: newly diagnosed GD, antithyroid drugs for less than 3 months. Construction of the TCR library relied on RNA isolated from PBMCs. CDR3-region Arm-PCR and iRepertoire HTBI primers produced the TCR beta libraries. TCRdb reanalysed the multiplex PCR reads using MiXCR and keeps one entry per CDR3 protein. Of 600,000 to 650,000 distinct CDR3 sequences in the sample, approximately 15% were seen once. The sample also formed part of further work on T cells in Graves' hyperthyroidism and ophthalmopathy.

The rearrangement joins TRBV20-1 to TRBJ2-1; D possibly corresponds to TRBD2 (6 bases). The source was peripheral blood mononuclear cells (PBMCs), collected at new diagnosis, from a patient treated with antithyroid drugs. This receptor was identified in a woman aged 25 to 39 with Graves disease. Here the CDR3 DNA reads TGCAGTGCTAGAGATCCCCTGGCGGGGCCCTCTAATGAGCAGTTCTTC. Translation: CSARDPLAGPSNEQFF.